This T cell receptor (beta chain) appears in the sequencing data of a study of low-dose radiotherapy and immunotherapy resistance in tumors (dated by TCRdb to between 2021 and 2023). Broadly, across the study: Cohort 1 received 0.5 Gy per fraction every 2 weeks, with a prescribed total PTV dose of 6.5 Gy. For Cohort 2, the dose was 1 Gy per fraction given every two weeks, adding up to 13 Gy in total across 26 weeks. Starting on cycle 1 day 1, patients took 300 mg of aspirin by mouth once a day for four cycles. Every two weeks, patients got intravenous cyclophosphamide at 200 mg/m2, given one day ahead of each radiation and immunotherapy administration. Eight patients were included in the translational analysis: three from the first dose cohort and the first five from the second dose cohort. No randomization into treatment groups was done for the people taking part in the trial. Patients were given nivolumab as a 240 mg flat dose every two weeks and ipilimumab at 1 mg/kg every six weeks, with both drugs delivered intravenously.

Donors were enrolled in RACIN, a single-arm phase I dose-escalation trial combining nivolumab, ipilimumab, aspirin, low-dose cyclophosphamide and low-dose radiotherapy. Eligible patients had advanced, TIL-negative solid tumors. First-strand cDNA was synthesized with Superscript III and a set of TRAV- and TRBV-specific primers, covering both TCRalpha and TCRbeta chains. TCRs were amplified with Phusion for 20 to 25 PCR cycles, with a constant-region primer paired with the adapter attached to the V primers. Amplification of the isolated mRNA was done with the MessageAmp II aRNA Amplification Kit, which involved a roughly 16-hour in vitro transcription at 37 degrees C. mRNA for TCR sequencing was isolated with the Dynabeads mRNA DIRECT Purification Kit. Indexed Illumina adapters were added in a second Phusion PCR of roughly 25 cycles, and the PCR products were purified with AMPure XP beads. The study's own analysis went as follows. Custom Perl scripts pooled TCR sequences encoding the same protein, removed out-of-frame sequences and computed each clonotype's abundance. Any TCR sequence backed by just one read was left out of the analysis. Among the metrics used to describe the repertoires were Shannon entropy, Gini index, clonality, richness, and the frequency of TCRs shared between repertoires. The public sequencing data were trimmed at Q25 with fastp and processed into clonotypes with MiXCR by TCRdb, which kept only in-frame beta chains. Rows with one shared CDR3 protein collapse into an entry with the most common genes and DNA. The V and J calls and clone size are TCRdb's, not the authors'. Counted in this sample were about 6,400 distinct CDR3 sequences; under 75% of them appeared once. Jointly, the top ten make up 12% of the sample.

Comments on this clonotype: This receptor's antigen is unknown. No much larger clone is present one base from it, and per-base qualities are unavailable.

The cysteine opens and the phenylalanine closes a CDR3 of 16 amino acids. The retained sequence is limited to the CDR3, 48 bases, with the frame set at the first base. V loses 6 bases of germline sequence and J loses 0 bases, and the interval between the two ends is 15 bases. The germline V gene yields MDHEN for CDR1 and SYDVKM for CDR2. The rearranged segments are TRBV28 and TRBJ1-5, with a tentative D gene TRBD1 over 5 matching bases. The clonotype comes from a human donor with advanced metastatic prostate, ovarian, gallbladder or colorectal cancer (not recorded which). This table probably holds off-target reads from a library built for another chain. The DNA sequence is TGTGCCAGCAGGTTTACCGCCGACAGTAGCAATCAGCCCCAGCATTTT. Protein translation: CASRFTADSSNQPQHF.